A selection of T cell receptor beta chains follows, all from one sample in a study of T cells in pancreatic ductal adenocarcinoma. Using immunoSEQ multiplex PCR, the repertoire was profiled, and TCRdb retains in-frame clones only, with some absent. The profile shows about 98,000 clones, over 90% of them singletons. The sample taken for sequencing was PBMCs. These receptors were taken from a human donor with pancreatic ductal adenocarcinoma. The CDR3 runs from the conserved cysteine through the conserved F or W. D genes are given only for firm matches. Clone size is shown for a subset of rows, as once, few, many or a class of expanded clone.

abundance | j_gene | v_gene | d_gene | CDR3aa | CDR3nt
- | TRBJ2-7 | TRBV6-6 | TRBD1 | CASRNGQGEQYF | TGTGCCAGCAGAAACGGACAGGGGGAACAGTACTTC
- | TRBJ2-1 | TRBV28 | - | CASSLTTGNSYNEQFF | TGTGCCAGCAGTCTGACGACAGGCAACTCCTACAATGAGCAGTTCTTC
- | TRBJ2-7 | TRBV6-5 | TRBD2 | CASRYSGLELYEQYF | TGTGCCAGCAGATATAGCGGGCTCGAGCTCTACGAGCAGTACTTC
once | TRBJ2-3 | TRBV11-2 | - | CASRETGLLDTQYF | TGTGCCAGCAGAGAAACAGGGCTACTTGATACGCAGTATTTT
- | TRBJ2-1 | TRBV30 | TRBD2 | CAWSKGDLGLKYGQFF | TGTGCCTGGAGTAAAGGAGATTTGGGACTAAAGTACGGGCAGTTCTTC
- | TRBJ2-5 | TRBV30 | - | CAWSVSGETQYF | TGTGCCTGGAGTGTAAGCGGGGAGACCCAGTACTTC
once | TRBJ2-7 | TRBV6-6 | - | CASSSPGTYEQYF | TGTGCCAGCAGTTCCCCAGGGACCTACGAGCAGTACTTC
- | TRBJ2-7 | TRBV7-8 | - | CASSPGHYEQYF | TGTGCCAGCAGCCCGGGACATTACGAGCAGTACTTC
- | TRBJ1-2 | TRBV5-1 | TRBD1 | CASASQTGGFNGYTF | TGCGCCAGCGCATCCCAGACAGGGGGCTTTAACGGCTACACCTTC
- | TRBJ2-1 | TRBV6-5 | - | CASSYGYRDNEQFF | TGTGCCAGCAGTTATGGATACAGGGACAATGAGCAGTTCTTC
- | TRBJ2-1 | TRBV5-5 | - | CASSLVRADEQFF | TGTGCCAGCAGCTTGGTCAGGGCCGATGAGCAGTTCTTC
- | TRBJ2-7 | TRBV29-1 | - | CSVEGSTEEQYF | TGCAGCGTTGAAGGGAGTACGGAGGAGCAGTACTTC
once | TRBJ2-5 | TRBV25-1 | TRBD1 | CASSGGTGVAETQYF | TGTGCCAGCAGTGGAGGGACAGGGGTAGCCGAGACCCAGTACTTC
once | TRBJ2-1 | TRBV29-1 | - | CSVAFSYNEQFF | TGCAGCGTAGCGTTCTCCTACAATGAGCAGTTCTTC
- | TRBJ2-7 | TRBV7-9 | TRBD2 | CASSLAGVYEQYF | TGTGCCAGCAGCCTAGCGGGAGTCTACGAGCAGTACTTC
- | TRBJ2-3 | TRBV29-1 | - | CSVGHVVRGSDTQYF | TGCAGCGTTGGTCATGTGGTCAGGGGATCAGATACGCAGTATTTT
once | TRBJ2-3 | TRBV14 | - | CASSQDHRTDTDTQYF | TGTGCCAGCAGCCAAGATCACCGGACAGACACAGATACGCAGTATTTT
- | TRBJ1-2 | TRBV6-5 | TRBD1 | CASRMTGIVNYGYTF | TGTGCCAGCAGGATGACAGGGATTGTCAACTATGGCTACACCTTC
- | TRBJ2-5 | TRBV5-4 | TRBD2 | CASSPPTSGRETQYF | TGTGCCAGCAGCCCACCGACTAGCGGGAGAGAGACCCAGTACTTC
- | TRBJ2-2 | TRBV18 | TRBD2 | CASSPTGGRVSGELFF | TGTGCCAGCTCACCAACCGGCGGGAGGGTTTCCGGGGAGCTGTTTTTT
- | TRBJ2-1 | TRBV4-1 | TRBD1 | CASSQPDRVVNEQFF | TGCGCCAGCAGCCAGCCGGACAGGGTGGTGAATGAGCAGTTCTTC
- | TRBJ2-3 | TRBV5-8 | TRBD1 | CASRIPGQGDTQYF | TGTGCCAGCAGAATACCGGGACAGGGCGATACGCAGTATTTT
once | TRBJ1-4 | TRBV21-1 | - | CASSKDSKGITNEKLFF | TGTGCCAGCAGCAAGGACAGTAAAGGGATAACTAATGAAAAACTGTTTTTT
- | TRBJ1-4 | TRBV6-5 | - | CASSYSYRAGEPKLFF | TGTGCCAGCAGTTACTCGTACAGGGCAGGAGAGCCAAAACTGTTTTTT
- | TRBJ2-1 | TRBV18 | TRBD2 | CASSPLAEVYNEQFF | TGTGCCAGCTCACCTCTAGCGGAGGTCTACAATGAGCAGTTCTTC
- | TRBJ2-7 | TRBV29-1 | - | CSVAEVSATEQYF | TGCAGCGTTGCTGAGGTCTCGGCTACCGAGCAGTACTTC